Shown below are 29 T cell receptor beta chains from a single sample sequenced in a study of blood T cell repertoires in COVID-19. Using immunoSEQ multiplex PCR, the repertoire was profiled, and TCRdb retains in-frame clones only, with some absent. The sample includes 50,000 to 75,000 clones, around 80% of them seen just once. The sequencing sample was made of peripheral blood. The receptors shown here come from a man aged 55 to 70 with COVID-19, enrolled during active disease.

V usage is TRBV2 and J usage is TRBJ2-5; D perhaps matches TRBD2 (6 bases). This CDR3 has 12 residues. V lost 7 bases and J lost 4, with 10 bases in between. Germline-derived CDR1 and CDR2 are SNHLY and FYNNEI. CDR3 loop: CASTGLLETQYF. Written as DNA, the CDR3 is TGTGCCAGCACCGGACTATTAGAGACCCAGTACTTC.

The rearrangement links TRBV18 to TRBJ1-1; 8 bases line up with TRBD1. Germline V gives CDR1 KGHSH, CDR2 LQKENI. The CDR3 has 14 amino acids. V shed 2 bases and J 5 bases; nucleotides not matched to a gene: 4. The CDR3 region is CASSPYDRGTEAFF. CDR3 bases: TGTGCCAGCTCACCATATGACAGGGGTACTGAAGCTTTCTTT.

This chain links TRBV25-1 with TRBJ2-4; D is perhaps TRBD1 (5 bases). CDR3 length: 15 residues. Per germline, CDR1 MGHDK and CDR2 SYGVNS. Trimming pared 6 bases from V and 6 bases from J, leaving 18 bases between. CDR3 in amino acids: CASSPSDSLGNIQYF. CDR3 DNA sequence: TGTGCCAGCAGCCCTTCCGACAGCCTGGGAAACATTCAGTACTTC.

The CDR3 nucleotides are TGTGCCAGCAGCCAAGATCGATATGTGGGAGGACGGGATGAGCAGTTCTTC. Translation gives CASSQDRYVGGRDEQFF. The chain employs TRBV4-2 and TRBJ2-1; a weak D match, TRBD2 (6 bases). The CDR3 has 17 residues. V shed 0 bases and J shed 8 bases, with 20 bases lying between them. CDR1 is LGHNA and CDR2 is YNFKEQ in the germline V gene.

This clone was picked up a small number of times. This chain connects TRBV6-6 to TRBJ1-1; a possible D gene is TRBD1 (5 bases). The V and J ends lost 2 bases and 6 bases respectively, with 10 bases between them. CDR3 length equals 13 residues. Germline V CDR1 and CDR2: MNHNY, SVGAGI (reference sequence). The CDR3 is CASSYMGGAEAFF. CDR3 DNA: TGTGCCAGCAGTTACATGGGAGGGGCTGAAGCTTTCTTT.

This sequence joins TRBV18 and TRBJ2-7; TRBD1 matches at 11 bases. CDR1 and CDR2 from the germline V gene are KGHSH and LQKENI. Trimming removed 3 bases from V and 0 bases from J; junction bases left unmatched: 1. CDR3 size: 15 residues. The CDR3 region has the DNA TGTGCCAGCTCACCCGGGACAGGGGGCTCCTACGAGCAGTACTTC. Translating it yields CASSPGTGGSYEQYF.

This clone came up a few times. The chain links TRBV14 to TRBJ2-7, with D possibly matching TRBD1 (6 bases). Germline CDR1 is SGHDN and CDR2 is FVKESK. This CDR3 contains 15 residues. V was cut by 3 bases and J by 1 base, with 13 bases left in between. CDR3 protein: CASSQGTSLSYEQYF. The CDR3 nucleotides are TGTGCCAGCAGCCAGGGGACAAGCTTATCCTACGAGCAGTACTTC.

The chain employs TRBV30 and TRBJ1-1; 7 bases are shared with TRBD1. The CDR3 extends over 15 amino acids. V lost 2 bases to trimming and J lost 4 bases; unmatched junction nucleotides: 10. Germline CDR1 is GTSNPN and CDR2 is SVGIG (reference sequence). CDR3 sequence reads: CAWSYQPWTGTEAFF. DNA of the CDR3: TGTGCCTGGAGTTACCAACCATGGACAGGCACTGAAGCTTTCTTT.

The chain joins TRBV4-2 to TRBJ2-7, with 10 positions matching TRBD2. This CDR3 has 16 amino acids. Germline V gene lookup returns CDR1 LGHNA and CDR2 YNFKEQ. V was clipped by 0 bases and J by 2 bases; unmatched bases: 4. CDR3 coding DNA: TGTGCCAGCAGCCAAGATCTTACTAGCGGGGCCTACGAGCAGTACTTC. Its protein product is CASSQDLTSGAYEQYF.

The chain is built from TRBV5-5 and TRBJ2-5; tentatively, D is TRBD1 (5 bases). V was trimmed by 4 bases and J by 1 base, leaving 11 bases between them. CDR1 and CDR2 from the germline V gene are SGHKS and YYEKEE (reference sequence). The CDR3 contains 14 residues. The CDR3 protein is CASSRIGAQETQYF. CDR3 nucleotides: TGTGCCAGCAGCCGGATAGGGGCCCAAGAGACCCAGTACTTC.

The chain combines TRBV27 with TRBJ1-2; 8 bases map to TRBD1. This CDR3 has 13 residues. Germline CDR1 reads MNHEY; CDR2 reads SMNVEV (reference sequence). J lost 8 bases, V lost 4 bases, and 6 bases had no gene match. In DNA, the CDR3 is TGTGCCAGCAGTTGGACAGGGCTGAGGGGCTACACCTTC. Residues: CASSWTGLRGYTF.

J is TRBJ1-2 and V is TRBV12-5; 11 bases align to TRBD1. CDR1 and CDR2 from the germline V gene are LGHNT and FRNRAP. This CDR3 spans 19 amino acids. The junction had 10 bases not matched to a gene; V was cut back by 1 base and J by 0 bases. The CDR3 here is CASGLATSGTGGSNYGYTF. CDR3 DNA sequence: TGTGCTAGTGGTTTGGCCACTTCCGGGACAGGGGGGTCTAACTATGGCTACACCTTC. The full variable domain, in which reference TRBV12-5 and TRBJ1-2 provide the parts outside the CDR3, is DARVTQTPRHKVTEMGQEVTMRCQPILGHNTVFWYRQTMMQGLELLAYFRNRAPLDDSGMPKDRFSAEMPDATLATLKIQPSEPRDSAVYFCASGLATSGTGGSNYGYTFGSGTRLTVV.

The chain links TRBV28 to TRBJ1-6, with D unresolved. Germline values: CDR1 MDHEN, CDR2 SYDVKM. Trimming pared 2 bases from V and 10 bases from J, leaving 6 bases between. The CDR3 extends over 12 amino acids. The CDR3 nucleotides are TGTGCCAGCAGTTTAACAACCTCACCCCTCCACTTT. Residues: CASSLTTSPLHF.

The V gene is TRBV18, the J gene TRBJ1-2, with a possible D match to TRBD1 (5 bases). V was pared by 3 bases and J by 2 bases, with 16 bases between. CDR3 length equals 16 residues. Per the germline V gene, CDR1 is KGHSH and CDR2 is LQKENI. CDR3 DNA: TGTGCCAGCTCACCGAACCCGGGACTCACAAACTATGGCTACACCTTC. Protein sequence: CASSPNPGLTNYGYTF. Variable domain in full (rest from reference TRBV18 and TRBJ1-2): NAGVMQNPRHLVRRRGQEARLRCSPMKGHSHVYWYRQLPEEGLKFMVYLQKENIIDESGMPKERFSAEFPKEGPSILRIQQVVRGDSAAYFCASSPNPGLTNYGYTFGSGTRLTVV.

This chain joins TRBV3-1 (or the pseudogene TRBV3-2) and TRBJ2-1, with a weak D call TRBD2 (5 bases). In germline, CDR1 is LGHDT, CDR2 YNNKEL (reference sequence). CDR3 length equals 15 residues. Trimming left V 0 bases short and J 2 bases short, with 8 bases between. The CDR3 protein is CASSQDSDTYNEQFF. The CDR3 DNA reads TGTGCCAGCAGCCAAGATAGCGATACCTACAATGAGCAGTTCTTC.

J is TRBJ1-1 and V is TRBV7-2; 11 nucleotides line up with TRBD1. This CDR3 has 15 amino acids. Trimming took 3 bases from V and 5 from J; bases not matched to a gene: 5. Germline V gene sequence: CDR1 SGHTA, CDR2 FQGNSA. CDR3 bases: TGTGCCAGCAGCTTCTCGGGACAGGGGGGAACTGAAGCTTTCTTT. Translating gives CASSFSGQGGTEAFF.

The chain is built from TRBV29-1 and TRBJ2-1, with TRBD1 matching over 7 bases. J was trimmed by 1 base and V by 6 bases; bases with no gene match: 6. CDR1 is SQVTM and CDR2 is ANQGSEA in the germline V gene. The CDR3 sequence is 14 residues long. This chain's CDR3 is CSVGRQGSYNEQFF. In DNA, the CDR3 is TGCAGCGTGGGACGACAGGGTTCCTACAATGAGCAGTTCTTC.

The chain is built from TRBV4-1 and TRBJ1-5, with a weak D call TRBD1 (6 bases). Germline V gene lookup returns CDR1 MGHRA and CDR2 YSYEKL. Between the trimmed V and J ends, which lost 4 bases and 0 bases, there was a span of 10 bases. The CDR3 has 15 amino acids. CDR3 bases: TGCGCCAGCAGCCCCCACAGGGATAGCAATCAGCCCCAGCATTTT. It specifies CASSPHRDSNQPQHF.

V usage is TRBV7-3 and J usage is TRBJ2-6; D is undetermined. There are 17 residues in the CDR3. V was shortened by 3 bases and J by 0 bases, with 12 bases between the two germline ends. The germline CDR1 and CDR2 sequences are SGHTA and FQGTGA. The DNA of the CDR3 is TGTGCCAGCAGCTTGTATAGATCAACCTCTGGGGCCAACGTCCTGACTTTC. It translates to CASSLYRSTSGANVLTF.

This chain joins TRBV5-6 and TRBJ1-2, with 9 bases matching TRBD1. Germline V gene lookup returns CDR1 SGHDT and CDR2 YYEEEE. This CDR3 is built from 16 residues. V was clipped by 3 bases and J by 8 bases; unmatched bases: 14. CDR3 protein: CASSSITLGQGGGYTF. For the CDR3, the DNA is TGTGCCAGCAGCTCCATCACACTGGGACAGGGAGGCGGCTACACCTTC.

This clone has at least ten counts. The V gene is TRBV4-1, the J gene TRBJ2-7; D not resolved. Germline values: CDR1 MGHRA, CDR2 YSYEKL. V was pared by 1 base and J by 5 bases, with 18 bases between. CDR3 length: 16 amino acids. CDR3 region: CASSQVDLVRFHEQYF. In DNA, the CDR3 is TGCGCCAGCAGCCAAGTCGATTTGGTGAGATTTCACGAGCAGTACTTC.

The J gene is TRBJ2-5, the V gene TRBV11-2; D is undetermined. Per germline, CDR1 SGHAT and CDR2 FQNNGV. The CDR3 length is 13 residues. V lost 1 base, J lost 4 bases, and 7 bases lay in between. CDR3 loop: CASSLGARETQYF. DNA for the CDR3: TGTGCCAGCAGCTTAGGGGCAAGAGAGACCCAGTACTTC.

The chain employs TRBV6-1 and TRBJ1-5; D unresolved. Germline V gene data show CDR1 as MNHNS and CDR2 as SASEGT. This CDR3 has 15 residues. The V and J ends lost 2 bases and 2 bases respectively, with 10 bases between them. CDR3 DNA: TGTGCCAGCAGTGAATTTATTACGGGCAATCAGCCCCAGCATTTT. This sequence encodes CASSEFITGNQPQHF.

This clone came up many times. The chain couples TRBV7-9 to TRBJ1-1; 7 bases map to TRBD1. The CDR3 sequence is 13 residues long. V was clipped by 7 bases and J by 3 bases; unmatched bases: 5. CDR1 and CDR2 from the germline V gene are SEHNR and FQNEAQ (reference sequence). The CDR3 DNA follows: TGTGCCAGCACCCTTACAGGGGACACTGAAGCTTTCTTT. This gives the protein CASTLTGDTEAFF.

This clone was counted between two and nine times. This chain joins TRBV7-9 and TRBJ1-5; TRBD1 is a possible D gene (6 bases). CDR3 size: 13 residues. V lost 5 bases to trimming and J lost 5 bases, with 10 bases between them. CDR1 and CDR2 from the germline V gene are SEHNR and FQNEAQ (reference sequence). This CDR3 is CASSHEGDQPQHF. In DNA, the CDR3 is TGTGCCAGCAGCCATGAGGGGGATCAGCCCCAGCATTTT.

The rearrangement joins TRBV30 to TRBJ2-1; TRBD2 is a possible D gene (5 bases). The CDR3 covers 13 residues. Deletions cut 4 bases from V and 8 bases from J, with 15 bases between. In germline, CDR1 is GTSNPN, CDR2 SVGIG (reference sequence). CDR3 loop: CAWTRVSRDEQFF. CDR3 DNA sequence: TGTGCCTGGACGCGGGTCAGCCGGGATGAGCAGTTCTTC.

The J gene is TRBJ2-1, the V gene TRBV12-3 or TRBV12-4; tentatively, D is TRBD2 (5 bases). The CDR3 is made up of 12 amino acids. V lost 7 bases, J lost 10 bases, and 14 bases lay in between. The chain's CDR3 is CASTEGGMEQFF. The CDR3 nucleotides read TGTGCCAGCACTGAGGGTGGTATGGAGCAGTTCTTC.

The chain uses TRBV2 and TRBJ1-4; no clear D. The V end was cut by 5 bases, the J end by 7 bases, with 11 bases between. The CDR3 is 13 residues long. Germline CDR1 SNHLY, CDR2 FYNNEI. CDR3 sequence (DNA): TGTGCCAGCAGTCGTGAGGTCGGTGAAAAACTGTTTTTT. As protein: CASSREVGEKLFF.

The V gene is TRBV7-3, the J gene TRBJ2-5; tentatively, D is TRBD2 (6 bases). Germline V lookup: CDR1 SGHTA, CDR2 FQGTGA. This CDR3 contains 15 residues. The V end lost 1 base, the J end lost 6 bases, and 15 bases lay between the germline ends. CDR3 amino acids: CASSLIAAPGQTQYF. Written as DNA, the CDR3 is TGTGCCAGCAGCTTAATAGCGGCCCCCGGGCAGACCCAGTACTTC. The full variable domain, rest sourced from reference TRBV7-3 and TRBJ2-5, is GAGVSQTPSNKVTEKGKYVELRCDPISGHTALYWYRQSLGQGPEFLIYFQGTGAADDSGLPNDRFFAVRPEGSVSTLKIQRTERGDSAVYLCASSLIAAPGQTQYFGPGTRLLVL.